The 11 T cell receptor beta chains below all came from one sample that was sequenced in a study of metastatic and nonmetastatic thyroid tumors. Until they underwent thyroid surgery, no patient had received any treatment. TCRdb reanalyzed the PCR reads with MiXCR. The repertoire holds 5,500 or so clones, around 33% seen once, with 30% to 45% in the top ten. Sequenced: adjacent normal tissue. These receptors originate from a male donor with papillary thyroid cancer or a benign thyroid nodule (not recorded which). Some clones in this sample may be carry-over from other donors' samples.

The chain recombines TRBV27 with TRBJ1-6; possible D gene TRBD1, 5 bases. Germline loops: CDR1 MNHEY, CDR2 SMNVEV (reference sequence). V shed 4 bases and J shed 7 bases, with 17 bases lying between them. The CDR3 sequence is 16 residues long. The CDR3 coding sequence is TGTGCCAGCAGTTGGGCGGGGCAGGGTGGGAATTCACCCCTCCACTTT. Translated, it gives CASSWAGQGGNSPLHF.

Many counts were recorded for this clone. The chain uses TRBV5-1 and TRBJ2-3, with D possibly matching TRBD1 (5 bases). The V and J ends lost 4 bases and 4 bases respectively, with 19 bases between them. This CDR3 contains 16 residues. Germline assignment: CDR1 SGHRS and CDR2 YFSETQ. The CDR3 sequence is CASSVPIGEGADTQYF. CDR3 DNA: TGCGCCAGCAGCGTCCCCATAGGGGAAGGAGCAGATACGCAGTATTTT.

J is TRBJ2-1 and V is TRBV9; D ambiguous. V lost 4 bases and J 9 bases, leaving 14 bases between the germline ends. From germline, CDR1 is SGDLS and CDR2 YYNGEE. The CDR3 runs 13 residues. The CDR3 is CASSRGDGTEQFF. DNA of the CDR3: TGTGCCAGCAGCCGCGGCGATGGCACTGAGCAGTTCTTC.

The chain links TRBV7-8 to TRBJ2-7; TRBD2 matches at 12 bases. The CDR3 has 13 residues. Trimming took 10 bases from V and 7 from J; bases not matched to a gene: 8. Germline CDR1 and CDR2: SGHVS and FQNEAQ. This CDR3 is CATRTSGVGEQYF. The CDR3 nucleotides read TGTGCCACCCGGACTAGCGGGGTGGGGGAGCAGTACTTC. The variable domain in full, with the rest retrieved from reference TRBV7-8 and TRBJ2-7, is GAGVSQSPRYKVAKRGQDVALRCDPISGHVSLFWYQQALGQGPEFLTYFQNEAQLDKSGLPSDRFFAERPEGSVSTLKIQRTQQEDSAVYLCATRTSGVGEQYFGPGTRLTVT.

The table lists this clone with a few counts. V gene TRBV6-1 combines with J gene TRBJ1-1, with a possible D match to TRBD1 (5 bases). The V and J ends lost 2 bases and 4 bases respectively, with 11 bases between them. The germline CDR1 and CDR2 sequences are MNHNS and SASEGT. The CDR3 sequence is 14 residues long. The CDR3 bases are TGTGCCAGCAGTGAATATAGGGGTGGCACTGAAGCTTTCTTT. It is translated as CASSEYRGGTEAFF.

The chain carries TRBV19 and TRBJ2-7; D ambiguous. The CDR3 covers 12 residues. Germline V gene lookup returns CDR1 LNHDA and CDR2 SQIVND (reference sequence). The germline V and J ends were trimmed by 4 bases and 8 bases, with 12 bases remaining between them. This CDR3 is CASSTRSSQQYF. The CDR3 nucleotides read TGTGCCAGTAGTACGCGGAGCTCCCAGCAGTACTTC.

The chain has TRBV7-3 and TRBJ1-1; TRBD1 aligns across 7 bases. The germline V gene encodes CDR1 SGHTA and CDR2 FQGTGA. Trimming took 1 base from V and 1 from J; bases not matched to a gene: 3. This CDR3 has 15 residues. DNA for the CDR3: TGTGCCAGCAGCTTAAGACAGGGCCCGAACACTGAAGCTTTCTTT. Protein: CASSLRQGPNTEAFF.

The chain uses TRBV3-1 and TRBJ2-1; no reliable D call. The CDR3 is 18 amino acids. The V and J ends lost 5 bases and 1 base respectively, with 21 bases between them. Germline CDR1 is LGHDT and CDR2 is YNNKEL (reference sequence). This CDR3 reads CASSEQKGRPASYNEQFF. CDR3 DNA sequence: TGTGCCAGCAGCGAACAGAAAGGACGGCCGGCTTCCTACAATGAGCAGTTCTTC.

Within the sample, this clone is large. This chain connects TRBV6-1 to TRBJ1-5, with D possibly TRBD1 on 5 matching bases. Trimming left V 8 bases short and J 7 bases short, with 12 bases between. CDR3 length equals 12 residues. Germline V CDR1 and CDR2: MNHNS, SASEGT. The CDR3, as DNA: TGTGCCAGCCACAGCGGGGGGCAGCCCCAGCATTTT. As protein: CASHSGGQPQHF.

Comments on this clone: Germline and junction disagree at one end, which may indicate a read error. The chain has TRBV15 and TRBJ2-7; 11 bases line up with TRBD1. Looked up from germline, CDR1 is LNHNV and CDR2 is YYDKDF (reference sequence). The CDR3 is made up of 15 amino acids. The CDR3 region is CATSRGTGGSYDQYF. CDR3 nucleotide sequence: TGTGCCACCAGCAGAGGGACAGGGGGCTCCTACGATCAGTACTTC. Using reference TRBV15 and TRBJ2-7 for the parts outside the CDR3, the full variable domain is DAMVIQNPRYQVTQFGKPVTLSCSQTLNHNVMYWYQQKSSQAPKLLFHYYDKDFNNEADTPDNFQSRRPNTSFCFLDIRSPGLGDTAMYLCATSRGTGGSYDQYFGPGTRLTVT.

Sample share makes this clone medium-sized. This sequence joins TRBV6-5 and TRBJ1-1, with a possible D match to TRBD1 (5 bases). Trimming removed 0 bases from V and 4 bases from J, with 18 bases in between. CDR3 length: 17 amino acids. Per germline, CDR1 MNHEY and CDR2 SVGAGI. The CDR3 nucleotides read TGTGCCAGCAGTTACTCGGTTTGGGGCTTGAGTGGCACTGAAGCTTTCTTT. This gives the protein CASSYSVWGLSGTEAFF.